This T cell receptor (beta chain) originates from a study of blood T cells in healthy people across ages. Isolation recovered at least 6.5 million PBMCs from every sample. A J-beta primer mix and a sample-barcoded 5' primer were used in a second PCR of about 7 to 12 cycles. TCRdb re-called the 5' RACE reads through MiXCR, storing one row per CDR3 protein. The sample comprises 800,000 to 950,000 distinct CDR3 sequences, around 29% of which are singletons, and roughly a tenth rests with the top ten. The CDR3 spans 12 residues. CDR1 is SQVTM, CDR2 ANQGSEA, per germline. Concerning this clonotype itself: The antigen remains unidentified. This may be a read error, as it is one base from a much larger clone.

Regarding the study as a whole: Naive T cell percentage showed a strong correlation with TCR beta diversity.

The data were also submitted as part of a second study, on T cells of mothers and their children. That work adds: The people who donated were a few healthy Caucasian mothers and their six children. Researchers put all of the extracted RNA into cDNA synthesis, using around 1.5 ug per 15 ul.

This receptor was identified in a woman aged 40-49 years in good health. The source material was blood. This rearrangement joins TRBV29-1 to TRBJ2-4; no reliable D call. The J call may be mistaken, given a closer DNA end match to TRBJ2-7. This chain's CDR3 is CSGAPVGVEQYF. As DNA, the CDR3 is TGCAGCGGGGCTCCCGTGGGCGTCGAGCAGTACTTC.